This record looks at one T cell receptor (beta chain) sequence and its context. Its matching antigen is unknown. The V end was cut by 8 bases, the J end by 5 bases, with 16 bases between. There are 14 residues in the CDR3. CDR1 LNHNV and CDR2 YYDKDF come from the germline V gene (reference sequence). This sample was included in a study of Ad26.COV2.S vaccination and SARS-CoV-2 variants. Study-wide findings and caveats: Placebo recipients and vaccine recipients were similar in non-spike TCR breadth. Among vaccine recipients, spike-specific TCR breadth exceeded that of placebo recipients. Vaccinees reportedly had broad spike-specific CD8+ and CD4+ T cell responses.

Clones were sequenced by immunoSEQ multiplex PCR, and TCRdb holds only the in-frame ones, with some missing. In the table there are fewer than 400,000 clones, around four fifths of which are singletons. The treatment: roughly 18 received Ad26.COV2.S at low or high dose, single or two shots; about 5 received placebo; per-sample allocation not given. The study sampled participants on day 63 after the first vaccine or placebo injection. Adults aged 18-55 years in Boston included the donor. The sequence derives from a person aged 18-60 years who received the Ad26.COV2.S COVID-19 vaccine or a placebo. The chain is built from TRBV15 and TRBJ1-5, with TRBD1 as a possible D gene (5 bases). The specimen comprised peripheral blood, sampled in a trial of Ad26.COV2.S vaccine versus placebo. For the CDR3, the DNA is TGTGCCACCTCATCGTGGGGGAATGATCAGCCCCAGCATTTT. It encodes CATSSWGNDQPQHF.